These 24 T cell receptor beta chains were all obtained from the same sample, sequenced in a study of T cell repertoires in cytomegalovirus infection. TCRdb recomputed calls from the reads with MiXCR, one row per CDR3 protein. The profile covers about 920,000 distinct CDR3 sequences, with roughly 30% appearing a single time and over 10% taken by the ten largest. No cognate antigen is known for these TCRs. Material: cultured CD8+ T cells from PBMCs, obtained from culture after CMV antigen stimulation. These TCRs come from a human donor in good health (CMV status not recorded). Some clones in this sample may be carry-over from other donors' samples.

V usage is TRBV5-1 and J usage is TRBJ2-5; D not certain. CDR1 SGHRS and CDR2 YFSETQ come from the germline V gene. V shed 2 bases and J shed 5 bases, with 13 bases lying between them. The CDR3 is 14 residues long. Here the CDR3 reads CASSFFEDPETQYF. CDR3 bases: TGCGCCAGCAGCTTCTTCGAGGACCCGGAGACCCAGTACTTC.

The J gene is TRBJ2-5, the V gene TRBV7-3; weak D call: TRBD2 (6 bases). The germline V gene encodes CDR1 SGHTA and CDR2 FQGTGA. V lost 1 base, J lost 8 bases, and 20 bases lay in between. The CDR3 is made up of 16 amino acids. The CDR3 loop reads CASSLRTGTGIDTQYF. The CDR3 DNA is TGTGCCAGCAGCTTAAGGACCGGGACTGGGATCGATACCCAGTACTTC.

V and J are TRBV12-3 or TRBV12-4 and TRBJ2-7; 8 bases are shared with TRBD1. CDR3 length: 17 amino acids. V gave up 3 bases and J gave up 2 bases; unmatched junction bases: 12. CDR3 nucleotides: TGTGCCAGCAGTTTTATTGACATCCAGGGGGCCCCCTACGAGCAGTACTTC. Amino acids: CASSFIDIQGAPYEQYF.

The CDR3: CAISESGGREQFF. The CDR3 coding sequence is TGTGCCATCAGTGAGTCCGGGGGAAGGGAGCAGTTCTTC. This chain joins TRBV10-3 and TRBJ2-1; D possibly corresponds to TRBD2 (6 bases). This CDR3 has 13 amino acids. V was shortened by 0 bases and J by 10 bases, with 10 bases between the two germline ends. Looked up from germline, CDR1 is ENHRY and CDR2 is SYGVKD.

This rearrangement joins TRBV6-1 to TRBJ2-1; 9 nucleotides match TRBD1. The CDR3 is 16 amino acids. From germline, CDR1 is MNHNS and CDR2 SASEGT. CDR3: CVTAKQGALSYNEQFF. Here the CDR3 DNA reads TGTGTCACCGCTAAACAGGGGGCTCTTTCCTACAATGAGCAGTTCTTC.

The rearrangement joins TRBV28 to TRBJ2-6; D is perhaps TRBD1 (6 bases). Trimming cost V 5 bases and J 0 bases, with 8 bases left between them. In germline, CDR1 is MDHEN, CDR2 SYDVKM. This CDR3 comprises 15 residues. CDR3 sequence (DNA): TGTGCCAGCAGTGCAGGGGACTCTGGGGCCAACGTCCTGACTTTC. Amino acids: CASSAGDSGANVLTF.

V and J are TRBV5-4 and TRBJ1-2; TRBD1 is a possible D gene (6 bases). Trimming took off 4 bases at V and 4 bases at J, with 17 bases between the two ends. The germline gives CDR1 SGHNT, CDR2 YYREEE (reference sequence). CDR3 length equals 15 residues. CDR3 in DNA: TGTGCCAGCAGCATGCGGACAGAGCCGAGCTATGGCTACACCTTC. Residues: CASSMRTEPSYGYTF.

This clonotype occurred a few times. The chain employs TRBV7-9 and TRBJ2-1; 8 bases are a match to TRBD1. The ends lost 3 bases at V and 3 bases at J; junction bases unmatched: 4. This CDR3 is 15 amino acids long. In germline, CDR1 is SEHNR, CDR2 FQNEAQ (reference sequence). DNA for the CDR3: TGTGCCAGCAGCTTGATCGGACAGGGCTACAATGAGCAGTTCTTC. Translation: CASSLIGQGYNEQFF.

The rearrangement joins TRBV10-3 to TRBJ2-7; 7 bases fit TRBD1. V was pared by 6 bases and J by 3 bases, with 11 bases of the junction left unmatched. Germline V gene data show CDR1 as ENHRY and CDR2 as SYGVKD. The CDR3 extends over 15 amino acids. As DNA, the CDR3 is TGTGCCATCAGGCTGACAGGGAATAAAGGCTACGAGCAGTACTTC. Residues: CAIRLTGNKGYEQYF.

This clonotype was counted only a few times. This chain uses TRBV6-5 with TRBJ2-1; 11 nucleotides align to TRBD2. The germline V gene has CDR1 MNHEY and CDR2 SVGAGI. The CDR3 spans 16 residues. V lost 2 bases, J lost 4 bases, and 4 bases stayed unmatched. The CDR3 coding sequence is TGTGCCAGCAGTTACGGTAGCGGGGGGGCATACAATGAGCAGTTCTTC. Protein: CASSYGSGGAYNEQFF.

There are a few counts of this clonotype. The rearrangement joins TRBV10-3 to TRBJ2-7, with D perhaps TRBD2 (5 bases). The V gene's germline CDR1 is ENHRY and CDR2 SYGVKD. V was clipped by 10 bases and J by 3 bases, with 16 bases between them. This CDR3 is 13 amino acids long. The CDR3 DNA reads as TGTGCCACTACAGAGGGCCTCATCTACGAGCAGTACTTC. Its protein product is CATTEGLIYEQYF.

Many counts were recorded for this clonotype. The chain has TRBV4-1 and TRBJ2-1, with a weak D call TRBD1 (6 bases). The V end lost 4 bases, the J end lost 8 bases, and 24 bases lay between the germline ends. This CDR3 contains 17 residues. Germline V lookup: CDR1 MGHRA, CDR2 YSYEKL. In nucleotides, the CDR3 is TGCGCCAGCAGCCGTCGCCCCCCGGGGCCAGGGGTGGATGAGCAGTTCTTC. Translating it yields CASSRRPPGPGVDEQFF.

This clonotype came up a few times. The chain is built from TRBV20-1 and TRBJ2-7; possibly TRBD1 for D (8 bases). The CDR3 totals 14 residues. V lost 1 base, J lost 2 bases, and 12 bases lay in between. Germline CDR1 DFQATT, CDR2 SNEGSKA (reference sequence). CDR3 coding DNA: TGCAGTGCTAGAGGGACAGGGACTACCTACGAGCAGTACTTC. Amino acids: CSARGTGTTYEQYF.

Turning to this clonotype: Since no conserved phenylalanine or tryptophan closes the CDR3, a read error is the likely cause. It is unclear where the CDR3 begins or ends on the DNA, so no DNA is shown, and the CDR3 is as TCRdb lists it. The chain uses TRBV11-2 and TRBJ1-1; the D segment call TRBD1 is taken from the table without a DNA check. The CDR3 length is 10 residues, termini included. Germline V gives CDR1 SGHAT, CDR2 FQNNGV. The CDR3 is CASSLDRAAG.

The gene calls are TRBV12-3 or TRBV12-4 and TRBJ2-2, with 7 bases aligning to TRBD2. CDR3 length: 14 residues. V dropped 4 bases and J dropped 5; count of bases not matched to a gene: 4. DNA of the CDR3: TGTGCCAGCAGTTGGGAGGGAATAACCGGGGAGCTGTTTTTT. Protein product: CASSWEGITGELFF.

The chain couples TRBV6-6 to TRBJ2-3; 9 positions agree with TRBD2. Trimming took 8 bases from V and 3 from J; bases not matched to a gene: 6. The CDR3 runs to 14 residues. Germline V CDR1 and CDR2: MNHNY, SVGAGI (reference sequence). This CDR3 reads CASVGGGGTDTQYF. The CDR3 DNA reads TGTGCCAGCGTGGGCGGGGGGGGAACAGATACGCAGTATTTT.

This sequence joins TRBV12-3 or TRBV12-4 and TRBJ2-7, with D possibly matching TRBD2 (5 bases). The germline V and J ends were trimmed by 5 bases and 0 bases, with 11 bases remaining between them. This CDR3 has 14 amino acids. The CDR3 nucleotides are TGTGCCAGCAGTGACCCGGGAAGCTCCTACGAGCAGTACTTC. Amino acid sequence: CASSDPGSSYEQYF.

The rearrangement joins TRBV16 to TRBJ2-1; D remains unclear. This CDR3 comprises 13 residues. Germline CDR1 KGHSY, CDR2 FQNENV. Trimming shortened V by 0 bases and J by 7 bases, and 7 bases separated the two germline ends. Written as DNA, the CDR3 is TGTGCCAGCAGCCAATCAATCACAAATGAGCAGTTCTTC. Amino acids: CASSQSITNEQFF.

This clonotype was counted only a few times. The gene calls are TRBV12-3 or TRBV12-4 and TRBJ1-5; no clear D gene. Between the trimmed V and J ends, which lost 7 bases and 2 bases, there was a span of 12 bases. The CDR3 length is 14 residues. This CDR3 is CASTQGSGNQPQHF. As DNA, the CDR3 is TGTGCCAGCACCCAAGGGAGTGGCAATCAGCCCCAGCATTTT.

The chain couples TRBV28 to TRBJ1-5; no clear D. The CDR3 is made up of 15 amino acids. The germline CDR1 and CDR2 sequences are MDHEN and SYDVKM. Trimming removed 6 bases from V and 3 bases from J, with 15 bases in between. CDR3 nucleotide sequence: TGTGCCAGCAGACGGCGGGATGGTGCCAATCAGCCCCAGCATTTT. It is translated as CASRRRDGANQPQHF.

V is TRBV25-1 and J is TRBJ2-1; the D is unclear. This CDR3 comprises 14 residues. Deletions cut 3 bases from V and 3 bases from J, with 9 bases between. Germline V lookup: CDR1 MGHDK, CDR2 SYGVNS. The CDR3 loop reads CASSDASFYNEQFF. DNA for the CDR3: TGTGCCAGCAGTGATGCCAGTTTCTACAATGAGCAGTTCTTC.

This sequence joins TRBV27 and TRBJ2-1; 8 bases line up with TRBD1. V lost 7 bases and J lost 0; bases outside the gene matches: 2. The CDR3 contains 14 residues. The V gene's germline CDR1 is MNHEY and CDR2 SMNVEV (reference sequence). For the CDR3, the DNA is TGTGCCAGCACAACAGGGGGCTCCTACAATGAGCAGTTCTTC. This translates into CASTTGGSYNEQFF.

The chain recombines TRBV12-3 or TRBV12-4 with TRBJ2-3; D gene uncertain. Trimming cost V 10 bases and J 1 base, with 15 bases left between them. This CDR3 has 14 amino acids. In DNA form, the CDR3 reads TGTGCCAACGCTATGGTGGGCGGCACAGATACGCAGTATTTT. Translating gives CANAMVGGTDTQYF.

This clonotype appeared a few times. CDR3 loop: CASSYLSFKSGGWTEAFF. The CDR3 coding sequence is TGTGCCAGCAGTTACCTTTCCTTCAAATCAGGGGGCTGGACTGAAGCTTTCTTT. The rearrangement uses TRBV6-2 or TRBV6-3 and TRBJ1-1, with TRBD1 matching 8 bases. Germline values: CDR1 MNHEY, CDR2 SVGEGT. CDR3 size: 18 residues. V was clipped by 2 bases and J by 5 bases; unmatched bases: 16.